This T cell receptor beta chain was observed in a study of blood T cell repertoires in COVID-19. This CDR3 spans 15 amino acids. CDR1 is SNHLY, CDR2 FYNNEI, per germline. Unmatched junction bases numbered 11, after V lost 7 bases and J lost 7 bases. Repertoires were generated with immunoSEQ multiplex PCR, while TCRdb's copy carries only in-frame clones and drops some. The repertoire consists of about 240,000 clones, with around 81% occurring once and the leading ten covering 7.5%. The chain links TRBV2 to TRBJ1-2; TRBD1 matches at 11 bases. The receptor's source is a woman of 80 years or more with COVID-19, enrolled during active disease. Material for sequencing was peripheral blood. DNA of the CDR3: TGTGCCAGCACTACTAGGACAGGGGGCGATGGTGGCTACACCTTC. Protein: CASTTRTGGDGGYTF.